This record looks at one TCR beta chain sequence and its context. The antigen remains undetermined. Other DNA sequences from this sample encode an identical CDR3 as well. Some clones are missing from TCRdb's copy, which holds only in-frame ones; the method was immunoSEQ multiplex PCR. This table has approximately 50,000 clones, over 70% appearing once. The data originate from a study of lymphopenia after photon versus proton radiotherapy. Notes on the study in general: Photon-treated patients lost naive T cells and TCR diversity; proton-treated stayed stable.

Germline V gene lookup returns CDR1 MNHEY and CDR2 SMNVEV (reference sequence). V lost 5 bases and J lost 4, with 12 bases in between. This CDR3 is built from 13 residues. The TCR was taken from a middle-aged man with gastric cancer. The V and J genes are TRBV27 and TRBJ2-7, with D perhaps given as TRBD1 or TRBD2 (5 bases each). This specimen was peripheral blood, taken from a patient treated with photon-based radiotherapy. The CDR3 region is CASSPSGLYEQYF. The DNA for the CDR3 is TGTGCCAGCAGTCCTTCGGGGCTTTACGAGCAGTACTTC.